This is a list of T cell receptor beta chains from one sample in a study of regulatory T cells in long-lasting Graves disease. TCRdb re-called the multiplex PCR reads through MiXCR, storing one row per CDR3 protein. This sample has over 350,000 distinct CDR3 sequences, with about 15% found just once. These data were likewise used in another study, on T cells in Graves' hyperthyroidism and ophthalmopathy.

The sequences come from peripheral blood mononuclear cells (PBMCs), collected at new diagnosis, from a patient treated with antithyroid drugs. The receptors come from a woman aged 40 to 55 with Graves disease. The CDR3 runs from the conserved cysteine through the conserved F or W. Each record gives: J gene, D gene, clone size, V gene, CDR3 length, CDR3 protein, CDR3 DNA. A D gene is named only where the DNA matches it firmly. A clone size is listed for some rows: how often the clone was seen (once, few, many), or a class if it is expanded.

>TRBJ2-6|NA|many|TRBV28|15
CASSLSIAGANVLTF
TGTGCCAGCAGTTTATCTATAGCTGGGGCCAACGTCCTGACTTTC
>TRBJ2-4|TRBD2|NA|TRBV5-6|16
CASSWTSGTAKNIQYF
TGTGCCAGCAGCTGGACTAGCGGGACGGCCAAAAACATTCAGTACTTC
>TRBJ2-7|NA|many|TRBV9|14
CASSGEGNGDEQYF
TGTGCCAGCAGCGGCGAAGGCAACGGCGACGAGCAGTACTTC
>TRBJ2-7|TRBD2|few|TRBV5-1|15
CASSLINGGSSEQYF
TGCGCCAGCAGCTTGATAAACGGCGGGAGTTCCGAGCAGTACTTC
>TRBJ2-1|TRBD1|many|TRBV20-1|14
CSARSGGSHNEQFF
TGCAGTGCTAGATCAGGGGGATCCCACAATGAGCAGTTCTTC
>TRBJ2-7|NA|many|TRBV2|14
CASSEVGNSYEQYF
TGTGCCAGCAGTGAAGTCGGAAACAGCTACGAGCAGTACTTC
>TRBJ2-5|TRBD2|few|TRBV11-3|19
CASSCSLPFCGRGVETQYF
TGTGCCAGCAGCTGCAGCCTCCCCTTTTGCGGGAGGGGGGTTGAGACCCAGTACTTC
>TRBJ2-3|TRBD2|many|TRBV11-2|16
CASSLVRERDTDTQYF
TGTGCCAGCAGCTTAGTGCGGGAGCGCGACACAGATACGCAGTATTTT
>TRBJ2-6|NA|few|TRBV19|14
CASSPTWGANVLTF
TGTGCCAGTAGTCCAACTTGGGGGGCCAACGTCCTGACTTTC
>TRBJ2-3|TRBD1|NA|TRBV29-1|13
CSAGTGRTDTQYF
TGCAGCGCTGGGACAGGGAGGACAGATACGCAGTATTTT
>TRBJ1-5|NA|few|TRBV5-6|14
CASSMRYSNQPQHF
TGTGCCAGCAGCATGAGATATAGCAATCAGCCCCAGCATTTT
>TRBJ2-6|NA|many|TRBV11-2|20
CASSPGTAKDQRSGANVLTF
TGTGCCAGCAGCCCCGGGACGGCTAAAGACCAACGCTCTGGGGCCAACGTCCTGACTTTC
>TRBJ2-3|TRBD1|many|TRBV12-3/TRBV12-4|14
CASSGQGFTDTQYF
TGTGCCAGCAGTGGACAGGGATTCACAGATACGCAGTATTTT
>TRBJ2-2|NA|many|TRBV28|13
CASRLVNTGELFF
TGTGCCAGCAGACTAGTGAACACCGGGGAGCTGTTTTTT
>TRBJ1-5|NA|many|TRBV7-8|16
CASSLGSRNSNQPQHF
TGTGCCAGCAGCTTAGGATCCAGGAATAGCAATCAGCCCCAGCATTTT